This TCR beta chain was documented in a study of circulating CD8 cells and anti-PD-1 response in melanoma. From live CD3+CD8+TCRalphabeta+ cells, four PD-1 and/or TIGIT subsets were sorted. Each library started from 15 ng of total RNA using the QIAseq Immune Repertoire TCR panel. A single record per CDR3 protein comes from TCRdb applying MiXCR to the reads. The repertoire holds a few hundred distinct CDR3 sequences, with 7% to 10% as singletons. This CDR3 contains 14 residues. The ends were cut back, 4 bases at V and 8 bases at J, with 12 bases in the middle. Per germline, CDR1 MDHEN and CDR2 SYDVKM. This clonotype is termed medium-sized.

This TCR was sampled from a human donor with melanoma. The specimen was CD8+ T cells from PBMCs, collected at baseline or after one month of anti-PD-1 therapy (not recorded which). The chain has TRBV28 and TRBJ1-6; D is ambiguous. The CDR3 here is CASSSGTGDSPLHF. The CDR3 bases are TGTGCCAGCAGTTCCGGCACCGGGGATTCACCCCTCCACTTT.